The 26 T cell receptor beta chains in this list originate from one sample, sequenced in a study of shared clonotypes between healthy human individuals. Generated by immunoSEQ multiplex PCR, the TCRdb table keeps only in-frame clones and is missing some. The repertoire holds approximately 2.4 million clones, with roughly 95% as singletons. The source material was naive CD4+ T cells sorted from blood. Subset: CD45RA+ positively selected. These receptors all stem from a man younger than 35 in good health.

Note on this clone: Other nucleotide sequences from this sample produce the same CDR3. The CDR3 nucleotides are TGTGCCAGCAGTCGGACGGCCCAAGAGACCCAGTACTTC. The encoded protein is CASSRTAQETQYF. J is TRBJ2-5 and V is TRBV6-5; no reliable D call. The germline V gene encodes CDR1 MNHEY and CDR2 SVGAGI. The CDR3 spans 13 residues. Trimming took off 5 bases at V and 1 base at J, with 8 bases between the two ends.

This chain links TRBV29-1 with TRBJ2-1; 7 bases align to TRBD2. Per the germline V gene, CDR1 is SQVTM and CDR2 is ANQGSEA. This CDR3 is 13 amino acids long. V was pared by 8 bases and J by 5 bases, with 9 bases of the junction left unmatched. The DNA of the CDR3 is TGCAGCACACGCCGGGCGGGGGACAATGAGCAGTTCTTC. Translating gives CSTRRAGDNEQFF.

The chain uses TRBV5-4 and TRBJ2-7; D is unresolved. CDR3 length: 15 residues. Trimming pared 0 bases from V and 0 bases from J, leaving 10 bases between. The germline CDR1 and CDR2 sequences are SGHNT and YYREEE (reference sequence). For the CDR3, the DNA is TGTGCCAGCAGCTTGGGAGCGACCAGCTCCTACGAGCAGTACTTC. Its protein is CASSLGATSSYEQYF. Full variable domain (remainder filled in from reference TRBV5-4 and TRBJ2-7): ETGVTQSPTHLIKTRGQQVTLRCSSQSGHNTVSWYQQALGQGPQFIFQYYREEENGRGNFPPRFSGLQFPNYSSELNVNALELDDSALYLCASSLGATSSYEQYFGPGTRLTVT.

The chain couples TRBV18 to TRBJ1-3, with TRBD1 matching 8 bases. With 4 bases clipped from V and 0 bases from J, the junction kept 5 bases outside the gene matches. CDR1 and CDR2 from the germline V gene are KGHSH and LQKENI. This CDR3 region has 16 residues. DNA for the CDR3: TGTGCCAGCTCACAACTTGGACAGGGCTCTGGAAACACCATATATTTT. Translating it yields CASSQLGQGSGNTIYF.

The V and J genes are TRBV9 and TRBJ1-3, with a tentative D call TRBD1 (6 bases). This CDR3 region has 15 residues. Germline V gene sequence: CDR1 SGDLS, CDR2 YYNGEE. Between the trimmed V and J ends, which lost 3 bases and 0 bases, there was a span of 10 bases. CDR3 DNA sequence: TGTGCCAGCAGCGCCCGACAGGACTCTGGAAACACCATATATTTT. Protein sequence: CASSARQDSGNTIYF.

The chain links TRBV5-6 to TRBJ2-2, with D perhaps assigned TRBD1 or TRBD2 (6 bases each). CDR3 length: 15 residues. CDR1 and CDR2 (germline): SGHDT, YYEEEE. The V end lost 7 bases, the J end lost 6 bases, and 19 bases lay between the germline ends. The CDR3 DNA is TGTGCCAGCCTATCTCGGGGGCGGGCCCCCGGGGAGCTGTTTTTT. The encoded protein is CASLSRGRAPGELFF. The full variable domain, with the rest looked up from reference TRBV5-6 and TRBJ2-2, is DAGVTQSPTHLIKTRGQQVTLRCSPKSGHDTVSWYQQALGQGPQFIFQYYEEEERQRGNFPDRFSGHQFPNYSSELNVNALLLGDSALYLCASLSRGRAPGELFFGEGSRLTVL.

In this sample, this clone turned up once. Additional DNA sequences in this sample encode the identical CDR3. In DNA, the CDR3 is TGTGCCAGTAGGGGACAGGGACAAGAGACCCAGTACTTC. It codes for CASRGQGQETQYF. The rearrangement joins TRBV19 to TRBJ2-5; 9 positions agree with TRBD1. Trimming at V came to 6 bases and at J to 2 bases, leaving 1 base not matched to a gene. CDR3 length equals 13 residues. Germline loops: CDR1 LNHDA, CDR2 SQIVND (reference sequence).

The chain couples TRBV11-1 to TRBJ2-4; tentatively, D is TRBD1 (5 bases). The CDR3 extends over 12 amino acids. Trimming shortened V by 4 bases and J by 8 bases, and 9 bases separated the two germline ends. Germline values: CDR1 SGHAT, CDR2 FQDESV (reference sequence). CDR3 sequence reads: CASSSDSDIQYF. CDR3 nucleotide sequence: TGTGCCAGCAGCTCAGACAGTGACATTCAGTACTTC. The entire variable domain, with the rest obtained from reference TRBV11-1 and TRBJ2-4, is as follows: EAEVAQSPRYKITEKSQAVAFWCDPISGHATLYWYRQILGQGPELLVQFQDESVVDDSQLPKDRFSAERLKGVDSTLKIQPAELGDSAMYLCASSSDSDIQYFGAGTRLSVL.

This chain joins TRBV7-9 and TRBJ2-1, with TRBD1 matching 7 bases. This CDR3 comprises 15 residues. Germline CDR1 reads SEHNR; CDR2 reads FQNEAQ (reference sequence). J was trimmed by 4 bases and V by 2 bases; bases with no gene match: 5. The CDR3 sequence: CASSLPETGYNEQFF. CDR3 nucleotides: TGTGCCAGCAGCTTACCAGAGACAGGGTACAATGAGCAGTTCTTC.

The chain employs TRBV4-2 and TRBJ2-2, with 7 bases matching TRBD2. V trimming: 0 bases; J trimming: 3 bases; junction bases outside the gene matches: 7. Germline loops: CDR1 LGHNA, CDR2 YNFKEQ. The CDR3 contains 17 residues. The CDR3 nucleotides read TGTGCCAGCAGCCAAGATTCGAAGCGGGGATACACCGGGGAGCTGTTTTTT. Translating gives CASSQDSKRGYTGELFF.

A word on this clone: At one boundary the junction diverges from the germline segment, which might be a read error. CDR3 DNA: TGTACCAGCAGCTTAGGATGGGCTAATGAAAAACTGTTTTTT. Residues: CTSSLGWANEKLFF. The chain links TRBV7-9 to TRBJ1-4; no firm D call. This CDR3 region has 14 residues. CDR1 is SEHNR and CDR2 is FQNEAQ in the germline V gene (reference sequence).

The sample holds a few counts of this clone. This chain links TRBV5-1 with TRBJ1-1, with 7 bases fitting TRBD1. Per the germline V gene, CDR1 is SGHRS and CDR2 is YFSETQ. This CDR3 comprises 16 residues. The V and J ends lost 3 bases and 0 bases, in that order; junction bases with no gene match: 8. CDR3 coding DNA: TGCGCCAGCAGCTCCCGGGACAGCGATTTGAACACTGAAGCTTTCTTT. It translates to CASSSRDSDLNTEAFF.

The chain recombines TRBV18 with TRBJ2-5; D tentatively fits TRBD1 or TRBD2 (5 bases each). CDR1 is KGHSH, CDR2 LQKENI, per germline. This CDR3 is built from 15 residues. The V end lost 0 bases, the J end lost 2 bases, and 10 bases lay between the germline ends. This chain's CDR3 is CASSPPPGAQETQYF. The CDR3 DNA follows: TGTGCCAGCTCACCACCGCCCGGGGCACAAGAGACCCAGTACTTC. The variable domain in full, completed from reference TRBV18 and TRBJ2-5, reads NAGVMQNPRHLVRRRGQEARLRCSPMKGHSHVYWYRQLPEEGLKFMVYLQKENIIDESGMPKERFSAEFPKEGPSILRIQQVVRGDSAAYFCASSPPPGAQETQYFGPGTRLLVL.

The J gene is TRBJ1-2, the V gene TRBV6-6; D remains ambiguous. Trimming cost V 9 bases and J 4 bases, with 12 bases left between them. There are 12 residues in the CDR3. Germline assignment: CDR1 MNHNY and CDR2 SVGAGI (reference sequence). The CDR3 region is CASRDTAYGYTF. The DNA for the CDR3 is TGTGCCAGTCGGGATACCGCCTATGGCTACACCTTC.

The V gene is TRBV6-1, the J gene TRBJ1-5; 7 bases line up with TRBD1. The V and J ends lost 1 base and 7 bases, in that order; junction bases with no gene match: 7. Germline values: CDR1 MNHNS, CDR2 SASEGT. The CDR3 is 15 amino acids. The chain's CDR3 is CASSEGGRGLQPQHF. CDR3 DNA: TGTGCCAGCAGTGAAGGGGGCAGGGGGTTGCAGCCCCAGCATTTT.

The chain links TRBV6-5 to TRBJ2-7, with a tentative D call TRBD2 (6 bases). Looked up from germline, CDR1 is MNHEY and CDR2 is SVGAGI. Trimming shortened V by 0 bases and J by 0 bases, and 12 bases separated the two germline ends. The CDR3 runs to 16 residues. The CDR3 sequence: CASSYSGRGTSYEQYF. CDR3 DNA: TGTGCCAGCAGTTACTCGGGACGGGGGACCTCCTACGAGCAGTACTTC.

This chain links TRBV7-9 with TRBJ2-7, with 8 bases identical to TRBD2. CDR1 and CDR2 (germline): SEHNR, FQNEAQ (reference sequence). This CDR3 contains 16 residues. The ends lost 2 bases at V and 1 base at J; junction bases unmatched: 7. CDR3 sequence reads: CASSLYMTGGSYEQYF. The DNA of the CDR3 is TGTGCCAGCAGCTTATACATGACGGGGGGGTCCTACGAGCAGTACTTC. Using reference TRBV7-9 and TRBJ2-7 for the parts outside the CDR3, the full variable domain is DTGVSQNPRHKITKRGQNVTFRCDPISEHNRLYWYRQTLGQGPEFLTYFQNEAQLEKSRLLSDRFSAERPKGSFSTLEIQRTEQGDSAMYLCASSLYMTGGSYEQYFGPGTRLTVT.

A remark on this clone: This CDR3 is also generated by other DNA sequences in the sample. V is TRBV29-1 and J is TRBJ2-7; D not resolved. Looked up from germline, CDR1 is SQVTM and CDR2 is ANQGSEA. CDR3 length: 12 amino acids. V was pared by 2 bases and J by 2 bases, with 7 bases between. The CDR3 DNA reads TGCAGCGTTGAATCCGGTACCTACGAGCAGTACTTC. It translates to CSVESGTYEQYF.

The rearrangement uses TRBV4-3 and TRBJ2-3, with 7 bases aligning to TRBD2. There are 18 residues in the CDR3. The ends lost 6 bases at V and 4 bases at J; junction bases unmatched: 19. CDR1 is LGHNA, CDR2 YSLEER, per germline. CDR3 sequence: CASSPTGEGLASPDTQYF. The CDR3 DNA is TGCGCCAGCAGTCCTACGGGGGAGGGGCTAGCCTCCCCAGATACGCAGTATTTT.

The genes are TRBV7-3 and TRBJ2-2; TRBD1 agrees at 9 bases. The germline gives CDR1 SGHTA, CDR2 FQGTGA. CDR3 length equals 14 residues. Trimming removed 4 bases from V and 5 bases from J; junction bases left unmatched: 2. CDR3 in DNA: TGTGCCAGCAGCTCCGGACAGGGGACCGGGGAGCTGTTTTTT. Protein sequence: CASSSGQGTGELFF.

The V and J genes are TRBV9 and TRBJ1-1; D gene ambiguous. The CDR3 has 16 amino acids. Germline V gene lookup returns CDR1 SGDLS and CDR2 YYNGEE. V dropped 0 bases and J dropped 0 bases, with 12 bases sitting between them. DNA for the CDR3: TGTGCCAGCAGCGTAGTATCACAGCCTATGAACACTGAAGCTTTCTTT. It specifies CASSVVSQPMNTEAFF.

The chain is built from TRBV7-9 and TRBJ2-1, with 7 bases lining up with TRBD1. Germline V gene sequence: CDR1 SEHNR, CDR2 FQNEAQ (reference sequence). The J segment lost 8 bases and the V segment lost 0 bases, leaving 4 bases of the junction unmatched. The CDR3 has 14 amino acids. CDR3 in DNA: TGTGCCAGCAGCTTAGCGGGACAGTTGGATGAGCAGTTCTTC. Protein product: CASSLAGQLDEQFF.

This clone was seen just once. This chain connects TRBV27 to TRBJ2-2, with 8 bases identical to TRBD1. Unmatched junction bases numbered 3, after V lost 6 bases and J lost 6 bases. The germline V gene has CDR1 MNHEY and CDR2 SMNVEV (reference sequence). The CDR3 has 13 residues. This CDR3 reads CASSYRGAGELFF. The CDR3 DNA follows: TGTGCCAGCAGCTACAGGGGGGCCGGGGAGCTGTTTTTT.

This rearrangement joins TRBV7-2 to TRBJ2-5, with D perhaps TRBD1 or TRBD2 (5 bases each). Germline loops: CDR1 SGHTA, CDR2 FQGNSA. Trimming took 1 base from V and 0 from J, leaving 9 bases between them. CDR3 size: 15 residues. The CDR3 reads CASSLGGTYQETQYF. The CDR3 nucleotides are TGTGCCAGCAGCTTAGGAGGGACCTACCAAGAGACCCAGTACTTC.

J is TRBJ1-2 and V is TRBV2; tentatively, D is TRBD1 (5 bases). CDR3 length: 13 residues. Germline CDR1 and CDR2: SNHLY and FYNNEI. V lost 6 bases, J lost 3 bases, and 11 bases lay in between. CDR3 protein: CASRRGSDYGYTF. In nucleotides, the CDR3 is TGTGCCAGCAGGCGGGGGAGCGACTATGGCTACACCTTC.

The rearrangement links TRBV10-3 to TRBJ2-3; the D gene is possibly TRBD2 (5 bases). This CDR3 is built from 14 residues. In germline, CDR1 is ENHRY, CDR2 SYGVKD. V shed 7 bases and J shed 2 bases, with 13 bases lying between them. The CDR3 loop reads CAITSGISTDTQYF. The CDR3 nucleotides read TGTGCCATCACGTCGGGGATATCCACAGATACGCAGTATTTT.